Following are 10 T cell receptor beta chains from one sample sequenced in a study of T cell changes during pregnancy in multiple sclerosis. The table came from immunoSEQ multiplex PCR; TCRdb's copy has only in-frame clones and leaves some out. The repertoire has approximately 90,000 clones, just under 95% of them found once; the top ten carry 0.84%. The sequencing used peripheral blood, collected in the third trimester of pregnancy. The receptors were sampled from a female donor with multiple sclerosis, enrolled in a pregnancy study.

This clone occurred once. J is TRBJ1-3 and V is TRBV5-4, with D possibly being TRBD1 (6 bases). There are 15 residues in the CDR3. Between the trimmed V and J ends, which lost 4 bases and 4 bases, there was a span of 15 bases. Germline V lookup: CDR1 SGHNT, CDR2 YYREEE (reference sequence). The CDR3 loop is CASSGSGASGNTIYF. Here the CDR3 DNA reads TGTGCCAGCAGCGGTTCAGGGGCTTCGGGAAACACCATATATTTT.

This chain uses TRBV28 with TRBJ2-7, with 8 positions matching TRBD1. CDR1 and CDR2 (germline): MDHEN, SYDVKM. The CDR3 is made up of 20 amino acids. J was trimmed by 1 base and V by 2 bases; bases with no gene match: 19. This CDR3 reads CASSLQFQLPGQELSYEQYF. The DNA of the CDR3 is TGTGCCAGCAGTTTACAGTTTCAATTACCGGGACAGGAACTTTCCTACGAGCAGTACTTC.

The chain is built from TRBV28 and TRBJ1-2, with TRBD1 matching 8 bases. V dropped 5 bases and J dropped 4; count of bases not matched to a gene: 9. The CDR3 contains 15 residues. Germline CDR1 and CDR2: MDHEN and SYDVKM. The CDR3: CASSVLQGASYGYTF. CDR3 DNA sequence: TGTGCCAGCAGTGTACTGCAGGGGGCAAGCTATGGCTACACCTTC.

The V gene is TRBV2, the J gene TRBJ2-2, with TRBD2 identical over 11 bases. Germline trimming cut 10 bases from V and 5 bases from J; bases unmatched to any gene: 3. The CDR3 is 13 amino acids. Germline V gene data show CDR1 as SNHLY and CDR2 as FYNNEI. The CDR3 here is CATRTSGTGELFF. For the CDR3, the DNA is TGTGCCACCCGGACTAGCGGGACCGGGGAGCTGTTTTTT. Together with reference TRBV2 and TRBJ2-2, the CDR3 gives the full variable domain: EPEVTQTPSHQVTQMGQEVILRCVPISNHLYFYWYRQILGQKVEFLVSFYNNEISEKSEIFDDQFSVERPDGSNFTLKIRSTKLEDSAMYFCATRTSGTGELFFGEGSRLTVL.

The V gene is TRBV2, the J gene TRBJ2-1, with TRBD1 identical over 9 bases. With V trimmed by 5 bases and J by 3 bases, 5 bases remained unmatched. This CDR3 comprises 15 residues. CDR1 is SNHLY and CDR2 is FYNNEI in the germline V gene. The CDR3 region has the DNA TGTGCCAGCAGTCCAGACAGGGGGTACTACAATGAGCAGTTCTTC. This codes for CASSPDRGYYNEQFF.

The CDR3 bases are TGCGCCAGCAGCTCACAGGGAGGGGGCGGGGAGCTGTTTTTT. Residues: CASSSQGGGGELFF. V usage is TRBV4-1 and J usage is TRBJ2-2; D may be TRBD2 (7 bases). V was pared by 5 bases and J by 7 bases, with 14 bases between. CDR3 length: 14 amino acids. Germline V CDR1 and CDR2: MGHRA, YSYEKL.

The CDR3: CASTSTDTQYF. CDR3 coding DNA: TGTGCCAGTACAAGCACAGATACGCAGTATTTT. The J gene is TRBJ2-3, the V gene TRBV19; D gene uncertain. The CDR3 covers 11 residues. Germline lookup yields CDR1 LNHDA and CDR2 SQIVND (reference sequence). Trimming removed 7 bases from V and 0 bases from J, with 2 bases in between.

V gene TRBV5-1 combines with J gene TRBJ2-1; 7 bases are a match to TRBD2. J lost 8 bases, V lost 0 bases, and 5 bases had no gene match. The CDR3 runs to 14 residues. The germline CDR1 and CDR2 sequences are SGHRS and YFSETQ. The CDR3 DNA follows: TGCGCCAGCAGCTTGGCTCTAGCGGCAGATGAGCAGTTCTTC. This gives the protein CASSLALAADEQFF.

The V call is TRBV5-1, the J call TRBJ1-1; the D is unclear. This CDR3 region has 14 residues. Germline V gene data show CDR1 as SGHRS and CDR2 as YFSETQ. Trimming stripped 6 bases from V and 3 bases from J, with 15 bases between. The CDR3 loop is CASNRTPRDTEAFF. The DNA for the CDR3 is TGCGCCAGCAACCGCACCCCCCGAGACACTGAAGCTTTCTTT.

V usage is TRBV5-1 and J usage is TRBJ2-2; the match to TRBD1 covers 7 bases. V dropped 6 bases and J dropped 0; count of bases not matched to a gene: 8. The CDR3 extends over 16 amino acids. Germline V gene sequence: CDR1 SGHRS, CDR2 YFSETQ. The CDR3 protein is CASTYRGQANTGELFF. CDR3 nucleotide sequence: TGCGCCAGCACCTACCGAGGACAGGCGAACACCGGGGAGCTGTTTTTT.